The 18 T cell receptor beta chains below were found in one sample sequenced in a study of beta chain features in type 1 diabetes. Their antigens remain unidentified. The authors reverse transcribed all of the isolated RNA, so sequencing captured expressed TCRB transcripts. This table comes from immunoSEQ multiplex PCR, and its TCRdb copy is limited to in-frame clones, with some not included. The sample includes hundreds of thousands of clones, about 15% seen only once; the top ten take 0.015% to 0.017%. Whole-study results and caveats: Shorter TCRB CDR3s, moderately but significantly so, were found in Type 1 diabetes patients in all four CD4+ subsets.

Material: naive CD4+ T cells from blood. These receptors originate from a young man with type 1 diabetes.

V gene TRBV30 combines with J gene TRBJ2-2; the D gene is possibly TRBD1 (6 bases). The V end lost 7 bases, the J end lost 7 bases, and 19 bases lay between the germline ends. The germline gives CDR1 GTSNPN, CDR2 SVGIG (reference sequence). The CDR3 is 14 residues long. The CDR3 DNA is TGTGCCTACCGGGTGGGGGCGCTTCTCGGGGAGCTGTTTTTT. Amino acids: CAYRVGALLGELFF.

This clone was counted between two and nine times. The CDR3 DNA is TGTGCCAGCAGCCCGGACGGACTTAATGAAAAACTGTTTTTT. It encodes CASSPDGLNEKLFF. This sequence joins TRBV7-9 and TRBJ1-4; D not resolved. The length of the CDR3 is 14 residues. The V end was cut by 5 bases, the J end by 4 bases, with 11 bases between. Germline V gene data show CDR1 as SEHNR and CDR2 as FQNEAQ (reference sequence).

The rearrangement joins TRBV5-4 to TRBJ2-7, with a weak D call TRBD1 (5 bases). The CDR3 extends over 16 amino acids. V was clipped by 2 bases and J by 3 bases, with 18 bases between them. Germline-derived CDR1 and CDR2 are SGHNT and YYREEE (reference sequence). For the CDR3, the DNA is TGTGCCAGCAGCTTATCCTGGGCCAGGGCCGGCTACGAGCAGTACTTC. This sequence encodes CASSLSWARAGYEQYF.

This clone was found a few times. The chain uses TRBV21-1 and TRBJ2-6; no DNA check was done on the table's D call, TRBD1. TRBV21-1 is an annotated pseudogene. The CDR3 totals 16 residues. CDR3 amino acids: CARDIEKPSGANVLTF. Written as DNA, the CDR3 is TGTGCCAGGGACATAGAGAAACCTTCTGGGGCCAACGTCCTGACTTTC.

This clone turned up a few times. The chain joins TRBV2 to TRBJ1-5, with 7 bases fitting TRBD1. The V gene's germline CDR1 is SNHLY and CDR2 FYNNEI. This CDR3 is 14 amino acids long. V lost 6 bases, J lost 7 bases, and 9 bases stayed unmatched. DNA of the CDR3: TGTGCCAGCAGCGACAGGGCAGTTAGCCAGCCCCAGCATTTT. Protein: CASSDRAVSQPQHF.

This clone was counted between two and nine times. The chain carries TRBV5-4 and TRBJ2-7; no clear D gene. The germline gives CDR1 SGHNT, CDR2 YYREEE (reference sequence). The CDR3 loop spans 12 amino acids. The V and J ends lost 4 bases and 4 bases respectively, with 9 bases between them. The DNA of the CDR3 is TGTGCCAGCAGCCCGAGAGTTTACGAGCAGTACTTC. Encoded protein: CASSPRVYEQYF.

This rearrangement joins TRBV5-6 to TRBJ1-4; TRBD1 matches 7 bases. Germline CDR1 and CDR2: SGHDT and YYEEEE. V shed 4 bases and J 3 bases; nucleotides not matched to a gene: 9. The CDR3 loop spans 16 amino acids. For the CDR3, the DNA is TGTGCCAGCAGCCCCGACAGGGAACTGGCTAATGAAAAACTGTTTTTT. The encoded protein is CASSPDRELANEKLFF. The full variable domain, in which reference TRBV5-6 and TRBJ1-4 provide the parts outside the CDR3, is DAGVTQSPTHLIKTRGQQVTLRCSPKSGHDTVSWYQQALGQGPQFIFQYYEEEERQRGNFPDRFSGHQFPNYSSELNVNALLLGDSALYLCASSPDRELANEKLFFGSGTQLSVL.

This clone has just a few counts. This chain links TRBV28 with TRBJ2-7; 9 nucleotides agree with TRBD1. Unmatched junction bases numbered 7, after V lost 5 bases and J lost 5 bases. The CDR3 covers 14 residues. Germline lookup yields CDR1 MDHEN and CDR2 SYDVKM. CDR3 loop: CASSAPGQGHEQYF. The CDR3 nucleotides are TGTGCCAGCAGTGCCCCGGGACAGGGCCACGAGCAGTACTTC. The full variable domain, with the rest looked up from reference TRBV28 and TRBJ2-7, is DVKVTQSSRYLVKRTGEKVFLECVQDMDHENMFWYRQDPGLGLRLIYFSYDVKMKEKGDIPEGYSVSREKKERFSLILESASTNQTSMYLCASSAPGQGHEQYFGPGTRLTVT.

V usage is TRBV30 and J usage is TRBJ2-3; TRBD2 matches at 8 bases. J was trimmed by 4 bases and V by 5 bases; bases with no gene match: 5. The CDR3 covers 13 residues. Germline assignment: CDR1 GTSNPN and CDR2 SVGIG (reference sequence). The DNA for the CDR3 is TGTGCCTGGGCTCGGGGGGGAGCAGATACGCAGTATTTT. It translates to CAWARGGADTQYF.

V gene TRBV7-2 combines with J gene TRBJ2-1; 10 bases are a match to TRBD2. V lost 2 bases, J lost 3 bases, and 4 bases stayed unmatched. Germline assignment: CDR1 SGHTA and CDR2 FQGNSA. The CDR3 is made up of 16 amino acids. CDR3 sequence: CASSLRSSGGYNEQFF. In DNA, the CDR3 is TGTGCCAGCAGCTTAAGGTCTAGCGGGGGCTACAATGAGCAGTTCTTC.

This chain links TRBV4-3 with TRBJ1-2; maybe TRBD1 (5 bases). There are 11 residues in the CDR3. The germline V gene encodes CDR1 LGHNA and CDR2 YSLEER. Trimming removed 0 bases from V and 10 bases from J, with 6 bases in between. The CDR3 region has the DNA TGCGCCAGCAGCCAAGAGGGGCCCTACACCTTC. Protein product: CASSQEGPYTF.

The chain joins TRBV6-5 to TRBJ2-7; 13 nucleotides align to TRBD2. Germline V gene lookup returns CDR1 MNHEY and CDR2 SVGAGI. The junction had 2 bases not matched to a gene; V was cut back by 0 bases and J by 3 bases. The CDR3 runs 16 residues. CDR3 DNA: TGTGCCAGCAGTTACTCAGGGACTAGCGGGAACTACGAGCAGTACTTC. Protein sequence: CASSYSGTSGNYEQYF.

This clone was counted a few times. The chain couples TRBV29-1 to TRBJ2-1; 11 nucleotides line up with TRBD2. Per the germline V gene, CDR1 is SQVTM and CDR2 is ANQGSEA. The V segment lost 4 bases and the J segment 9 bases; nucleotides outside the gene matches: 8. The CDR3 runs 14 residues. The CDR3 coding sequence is TGCAGCGTTGCTACTAGCGGGAGTCTGCTTGAGCAGTTCTTC. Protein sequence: CSVATSGSLLEQFF.

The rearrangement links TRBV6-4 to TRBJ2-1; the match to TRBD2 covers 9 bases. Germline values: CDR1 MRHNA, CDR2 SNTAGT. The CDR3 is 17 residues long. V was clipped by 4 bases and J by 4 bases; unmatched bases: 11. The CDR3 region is CASSVTSGFSSYNEQFF. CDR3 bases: TGTGCCAGCAGTGTTACTAGCGGGTTCAGTTCGTACAATGAGCAGTTCTTC.

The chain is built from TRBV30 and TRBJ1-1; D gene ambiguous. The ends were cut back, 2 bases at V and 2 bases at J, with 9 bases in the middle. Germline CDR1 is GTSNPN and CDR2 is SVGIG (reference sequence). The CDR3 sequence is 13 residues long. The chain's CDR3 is CAWSYGVNTEAFF. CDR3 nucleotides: TGTGCCTGGAGTTACGGGGTCAACACTGAAGCTTTCTTT.

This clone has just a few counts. CDR3 bases: TGTGCCAGTAGTCGAGGACAGGGGGCAGGTCAGCCCCAGCATTTT. Encoded protein: CASSRGQGAGQPQHF. The V call is TRBV19, the J call TRBJ1-5; TRBD1 aligns across 11 bases. The CDR3 consists of 15 residues. CDR1 LNHDA and CDR2 SQIVND come from the germline V gene (reference sequence). The V and J ends lost 5 bases and 6 bases, in that order; junction bases with no gene match: 6.

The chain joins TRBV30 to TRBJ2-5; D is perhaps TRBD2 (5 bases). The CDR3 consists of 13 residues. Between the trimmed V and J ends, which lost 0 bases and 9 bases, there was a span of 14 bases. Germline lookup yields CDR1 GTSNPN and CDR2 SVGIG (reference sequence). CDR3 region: CAWSVIGPGAQYF. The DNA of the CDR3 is TGTGCCTGGAGTGTAATAGGACCCGGGGCCCAGTACTTC.

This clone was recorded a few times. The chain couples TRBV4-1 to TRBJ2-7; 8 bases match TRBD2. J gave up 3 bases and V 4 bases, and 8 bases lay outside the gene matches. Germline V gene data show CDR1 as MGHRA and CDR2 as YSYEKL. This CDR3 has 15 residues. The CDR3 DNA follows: TGCGCCAGCAGCCCCCGGGGTAGCGGGGTCTACGAGCAGTACTTC. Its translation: CASSPRGSGVYEQYF.